This passage covers 31 T cell receptor beta chains from one sample sequenced in a study of cytomegalovirus exposure and HLA in healthy donors. PCR used 60 Vbeta primers and 13 Jbeta primers. The protocol was immunoSEQ multiplex PCR, while the TCRdb copy is restricted to in-frame clones and leaves out a portion. Here the sample table reports 80,000 to 100,000 clones. Material: PBMCs. These receptors came from a man aged 50 to 60 in good health and CMV-seropositive.

The chain uses TRBV2 and TRBJ2-7; D might be TRBD2 (5 bases). The CDR3 is 12 amino acids. The germline CDR1 and CDR2 sequences are SNHLY and FYNNEI. Trimming took off 6 bases at V and 3 bases at J, with 9 bases between the two ends. CDR3 coding DNA: TGTGCCAGCAGGGTCGGAGGCTACGAGCAGTACTTC. Its protein product is CASRVGGYEQYF.

The CDR3 DNA sequence: TGTGCCAGCTCACCTCAGGCGGGAACTGGGGCCAACGTCCTGACTTTC. This sequence encodes CASSPQAGTGANVLTF. V and J are TRBV18 and TRBJ2-6; tentatively, D is TRBD2 (6 bases). CDR3 length: 16 amino acids. Per germline, CDR1 KGHSH and CDR2 LQKENI. V lost 3 bases and J lost 2, with 11 bases in between.

The V gene is TRBV27, the J gene TRBJ2-1, with D possibly TRBD1 on 5 matching bases. CDR1 MNHEY and CDR2 SMNVEV come from the germline V gene (reference sequence). The CDR3 is 14 amino acids. The V and J ends lost 5 bases and 7 bases respectively, with 15 bases between them. CDR3 loop: CASSPLRGRNEQFF. CDR3 DNA sequence: TGTGCCAGCAGTCCGCTTAGGGGTAGGAATGAGCAGTTCTTC.

The CDR3 sequence: CASSFRYQNTEAFF. The CDR3 region has the DNA TGTGCCAGTAGTTTCAGGTACCAGAACACTGAAGCTTTCTTT. The rearrangement links TRBV19 to TRBJ1-1; D gene ambiguous. V lost 5 bases, J lost 1 base, and 11 bases lay in between. The CDR3 spans 14 residues. Germline lookup yields CDR1 LNHDA and CDR2 SQIVND (reference sequence).

V gene TRBV5-1 combines with J gene TRBJ2-5; D remains unclear. The V gene's germline CDR1 is SGHRS and CDR2 YFSETQ. Deletions cut 8 bases from V and 5 bases from J, with 7 bases between. The CDR3 has 10 amino acids. The CDR3 nucleotides are TGCGCCAGGACACACGAGACCCAGTACTTC. Translating it yields CARTHETQYF.

V is TRBV25-1 and J is TRBJ1-5; the D gene is possibly TRBD1 (5 bases). CDR3 size: 13 residues. Per the germline V gene, CDR1 is MGHDK and CDR2 is SYGVNS. Trimming left V 5 bases short and J 7 bases short, with 12 bases between. CDR3 sequence reads: CASSRQGGQPQHF. CDR3 sequence (DNA): TGTGCCAGCAGTCGGCAGGGTGGGCAGCCCCAGCATTTT.

This sequence joins TRBV6-1 and TRBJ1-5; no firm D call. CDR3 length: 14 amino acids. V gave up 3 bases and J gave up 0 bases, with 6 bases separating them. The germline V gene encodes CDR1 MNHNS and CDR2 SASEGT. The CDR3 DNA sequence: TGTGCCAGCAGTGACCTCGGTAGCAATCAGCCCCAGCATTTT. Its translation: CASSDLGSNQPQHF.

The gene calls are TRBV21-1 and TRBJ2-7; the table assigns TRBD2, which was not confirmed against the DNA. TRBV21-1 is termed a pseudogene. The CDR3 sequence is 15 residues long. CDR3 in amino acids: CASSSRTGSSYEQYF. The CDR3 bases are TGTGCCAGCAGCTCCCGGACGGGAAGCTCCTACGAGCAGTACTTC.

V and J are TRBV7-2 and TRBJ2-1; 8 nucleotides agree with TRBD2. Germline V lookup: CDR1 SGHTA, CDR2 FQGNSA. The CDR3 consists of 15 residues. After removal of 5 bases from V and 4 bases from J, the junction contained 7 bases not matched to a gene. CDR3 in amino acids: CASSPRGGRYNEQFF. The CDR3 region has the DNA TGTGCCAGCAGCCCGAGGGGCGGGAGGTACAATGAGCAGTTCTTC.

V usage is TRBV4-3 and J usage is TRBJ2-2; 8 positions agree with TRBD2. Germline V lookup: CDR1 LGHNA, CDR2 YSLEER. The CDR3 covers 15 residues. The trim removed 5 bases at V and 7 bases at J, leaving 9 bases unmatched. CDR3 region: CASSSQREWGGELFF. CDR3 nucleotides: TGCGCCAGCAGCTCCCAGCGGGAGTGGGGCGGGGAGCTGTTTTTT.

The chain recombines TRBV7-9 with TRBJ2-4; TRBD1 is a possible D gene (5 bases). Germline lookup yields CDR1 SEHNR and CDR2 FQNEAQ (reference sequence). The CDR3 consists of 16 residues. The V end was cut by 5 bases, the J end by 0 bases, with 14 bases between. The CDR3: CASSPPETVAKNIQYF. In DNA form, the CDR3 reads TGTGCCAGCAGCCCCCCCGAGACAGTAGCCAAAAACATTCAGTACTTC.

Regarding this clone: At the DNA level, this CDR3 is encoded by other sequences in the same sample as well. This chain uses TRBV4-3 with TRBJ1-5; tentatively, D is TRBD1 (5 bases). V gave up 3 bases and J gave up 3 bases, with 9 bases separating them. The CDR3 contains 14 residues. Germline V gene sequence: CDR1 LGHNA, CDR2 YSLEER. DNA of the CDR3: TGCGCCAGCAGCCAGGAGACAGTCAATCAGCCCCAGCATTTT. It encodes CASSQETVNQPQHF.

The chain is built from TRBV5-1 and TRBJ2-1; TRBD2 matches 9 bases. Per the germline V gene, CDR1 is SGHRS and CDR2 is YFSETQ. J gave up 9 bases and V 9 bases, and 13 bases lay outside the gene matches. This CDR3 is 14 amino acids long. The CDR3 nucleotides are TGCGCCACCAATAGCGGGAGAGGGGGGAGTGAGCAGTTCTTC. Residues: CATNSGRGGSEQFF.

This chain uses TRBV19 with TRBJ1-4, with 7 bases identical to TRBD1. Germline CDR1 reads LNHDA; CDR2 reads SQIVND (reference sequence). This CDR3 comprises 16 residues. Unmatched junction bases numbered 12, after V lost 11 bases and J lost 0 bases. The CDR3 sequence: CASNGRDSATNEKLFF. The CDR3 region has the DNA TGTGCCTCAAATGGGCGGGACAGCGCAACTAATGAAAAACTGTTTTTT.

V gene TRBV25-1 combines with J gene TRBJ2-1; D possibly corresponds to TRBD2 (5 bases). This CDR3 contains 11 residues. The germline V gene has CDR1 MGHDK and CDR2 SYGVNS. V lost 7 bases to trimming and J lost 7 bases, with 8 bases between them. The CDR3, as DNA: TGTGCCAGCACTAGCACGAATGAGCAGTTCTTC. This encodes CASTSTNEQFF.

The chain has TRBV12-5 and TRBJ2-7; maybe TRBD2 (5 bases). Germline-derived CDR1 and CDR2 are LGHNT and FRNRAP. The length of the CDR3 is 12 residues. V was pared by 7 bases and J by 2 bases, with 9 bases between. The CDR3 spells CASAGSAYEQYF. DNA for the CDR3: TGTGCTAGTGCGGGGAGCGCCTACGAGCAGTACTTC.

V gene TRBV6-1 combines with J gene TRBJ2-7, with 7 bases lining up with TRBD2. The V gene's germline CDR1 is MNHNS and CDR2 SASEGT. The CDR3 is 14 amino acids. With V trimmed by 6 bases and J by 1 base, 6 bases remained unmatched. The CDR3 DNA sequence: TGTGCCAGCAGGAGGGAGGGAGGGTCCTACGAGCAGTACTTC. Encoded protein: CASRREGGSYEQYF.

The chain joins TRBV4-3 to TRBJ2-3, with 8 bases matching TRBD2. The CDR3 contains 16 residues. Per germline, CDR1 LGHNA and CDR2 YSLEER. Trimming cost V 1 base and J 2 bases; bases outside gene matches: 5. Here the CDR3 reads CASSQASGLNTDTQYF. The CDR3 DNA sequence: TGCGCCAGCAGCCAAGCTAGCGGGCTAAACACAGATACGCAGTATTTT.

V is TRBV9 and J is TRBJ1-1, with D unclear. Per the germline V gene, CDR1 is SGDLS and CDR2 is YYNGEE. Trimming stripped 2 bases from V and 6 bases from J, with 11 bases between. The CDR3 has 13 residues. Here the CDR3 reads CASSVAGGAEAFF. In DNA form, the CDR3 reads TGTGCCAGCAGCGTTGCGGGAGGCGCTGAAGCTTTCTTT.

The chain carries TRBV9 and TRBJ1-5; D perhaps matches TRBD1 (5 bases). Trimming pared 0 bases from V and 7 bases from J, leaving 11 bases between. In germline, CDR1 is SGDLS, CDR2 YYNGEE. The CDR3 sequence is 14 residues long. The CDR3 here is CASSVDIDSQPQHF. The CDR3, as DNA: TGTGCCAGCAGCGTAGACATAGACAGCCAGCCCCAGCATTTT.

The chain links TRBV18 to TRBJ2-3, with 7 nucleotides matching TRBD2. V lost 5 bases, J lost 1 base, and 18 bases stayed unmatched. The CDR3 is made up of 19 amino acids. CDR1 is KGHSH and CDR2 is LQKENI in the germline V gene. CDR3 in DNA: TGTGCCAGCTCAGCCAAACTAGCGCCCGGGCTCCGGGGCACAGATACGCAGTATTTT. Translation: CASSAKLAPGLRGTDTQYF.

The chain is built from TRBV27 and TRBJ2-2; 12 bases agree with TRBD1. CDR1 MNHEY and CDR2 SMNVEV come from the germline V gene (reference sequence). The CDR3 consists of 19 residues. Trimming at V came to 5 bases and at J to 4 bases, leaving 14 bases not matched to a gene. CDR3 sequence: CASSPLVPGTGGGTGELFF. In DNA form, the CDR3 reads TGTGCCAGCAGTCCGCTAGTCCCCGGGACAGGGGGCGGCACCGGGGAGCTGTTTTTT.

The chain uses TRBV6-1 and TRBJ2-2, with D maybe TRBD2 (6 bases). The V end lost 4 bases, the J end lost 0 bases, and 12 bases lay between the germline ends. Germline CDR1 and CDR2: MNHNS and SASEGT. This CDR3 spans 16 amino acids. The CDR3 DNA reads TGTGCCAGCAGTGTGGCCGGGGGAACGAACACCGGGGAGCTGTTTTTT. As protein: CASSVAGGTNTGELFF.

CDR3 region: CASSSGGTSSGANVLTF. CDR3 in DNA: TGTGCCAGCAGCTCTGGGGGGACGAGCTCTGGGGCCAACGTCCTGACTTTC. The chain combines TRBV7-8 with TRBJ2-6, with D perhaps matching TRBD2 (6 bases). The germline V gene has CDR1 SGHVS and CDR2 FQNEAQ. Trimming removed 4 bases from V and 0 bases from J, with 13 bases in between. The CDR3 runs 17 residues.

The chain recombines TRBV9 with TRBJ2-2; 10 positions agree with TRBD2. Per germline, CDR1 SGDLS and CDR2 YYNGEE. The CDR3 runs 15 residues. The junction had 1 base not matched to a gene; V was cut back by 3 bases and J by 2 bases. The CDR3 DNA sequence: TGTGCCAGCAGCGCACTAGCGGGAAACACCGGGGAGCTGTTTTTT. This codes for CASSALAGNTGELFF.

The rearrangement links TRBV27 to TRBJ2-1; 10 bases map to TRBD2. Germline CDR1 MNHEY, CDR2 SMNVEV (reference sequence). This CDR3 spans 15 amino acids. Germline trimming cut 6 bases from V and 2 bases from J; bases unmatched to any gene: 4. CDR3 in amino acids: CASRPLAGTYNEQFF. CDR3 nucleotides: TGTGCCAGCAGACCACTAGCGGGAACCTACAATGAGCAGTTCTTC.

The rearrangement links TRBV7-9 to TRBJ2-1; TRBD1 is a possible D gene (6 bases). Trimming shortened V by 6 bases and J by 0 bases, and 15 bases separated the two germline ends. This CDR3 contains 16 residues. The germline gives CDR1 SEHNR, CDR2 FQNEAQ (reference sequence). The CDR3 coding sequence is TGTGCCAGCAGTCCTCAGGGGACGGGCTCCTACAATGAGCAGTTCTTC. Amino acid sequence: CASSPQGTGSYNEQFF.

The V call is TRBV30, the J call TRBJ2-4; the match to TRBD1 covers 7 bases. In germline, CDR1 is GTSNPN, CDR2 SVGIG (reference sequence). After removal of 2 bases from V and 9 bases from J, the junction contained 7 bases not matched to a gene. This CDR3 contains 13 residues. CDR3 region: CAWSTTGAGIQYF. CDR3 coding DNA: TGTGCCTGGAGTACCACAGGGGCCGGCATTCAGTACTTC.

The chain employs TRBV30 and TRBJ2-4, with 7 bases fitting TRBD2. The CDR3 spans 16 residues. Germline V gene lookup returns CDR1 GTSNPN and CDR2 SVGIG (reference sequence). The junction had 10 bases not matched to a gene; V was cut back by 5 bases and J by 0 bases. CDR3 residues: CAWAGALSVAKNIQYF. The CDR3 DNA follows: TGTGCCTGGGCGGGAGCTCTGAGCGTAGCCAAAAACATTCAGTACTTC. Supplemented by reference TRBV30 and TRBJ2-4, the full variable domain reads SQTIHQWPATLVQPVGSPLSLECTVEGTSNPNLYWYRQAAGRGLQLLFYSVGIGQISSEVPQNLSASRPQDRQFILSSKKLLLSDSGFYLCAWAGALSVAKNIQYFGAGTRLSVL.

V usage is TRBV28 and J usage is TRBJ1-5; the D gene is possibly TRBD1 (5 bases). Germline-derived CDR1 and CDR2 are MDHEN and SYDVKM. The CDR3 loop spans 16 amino acids. The V end was cut by 4 bases, the J end by 6 bases, with 19 bases between. CDR3: CASSSRQNSGGQPQHF. In nucleotides, the CDR3 is TGTGCCAGCAGTTCTAGACAAAATAGCGGGGGTCAGCCCCAGCATTTT.

V usage is TRBV7-3 and J usage is TRBJ2-1; 7 bases map to TRBD2. The trim removed 4 bases at V and 8 bases at J, leaving 14 bases unmatched. Germline assignment: CDR1 SGHTA and CDR2 FQGTGA. The CDR3 runs 16 residues. Here the CDR3 reads CASSSSGGGSFHEQFF. In nucleotides, the CDR3 is TGTGCCAGCAGCTCATCCGGAGGCGGGAGCTTCCATGAGCAGTTCTTC.